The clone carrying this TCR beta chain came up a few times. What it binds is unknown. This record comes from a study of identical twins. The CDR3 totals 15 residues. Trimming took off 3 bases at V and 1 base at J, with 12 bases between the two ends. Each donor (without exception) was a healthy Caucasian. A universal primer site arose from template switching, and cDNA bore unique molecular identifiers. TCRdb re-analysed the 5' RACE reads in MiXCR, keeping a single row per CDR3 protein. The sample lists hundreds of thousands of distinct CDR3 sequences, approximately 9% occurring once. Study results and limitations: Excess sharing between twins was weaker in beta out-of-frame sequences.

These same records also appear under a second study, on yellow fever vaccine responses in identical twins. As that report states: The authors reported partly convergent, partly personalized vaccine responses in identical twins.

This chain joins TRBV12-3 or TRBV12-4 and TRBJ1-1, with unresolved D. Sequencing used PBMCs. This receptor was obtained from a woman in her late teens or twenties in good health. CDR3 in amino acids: CASSLVDGENTEAFF. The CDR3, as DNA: TGTGCCAGCAGTTTGGTGGATGGTGAGAACACTGAAGCTTTCTTT.